Given below is one T cell receptor beta chain in context. The clone's antigen remains unknown. Per-base quality was not reported, and no clone a single base away is much larger than it. The sample comes from a study of blood T cell repertoires in COVID-19 (dated by TCRdb to the early 2020s). At the level of the whole study: The collaborator samples originated in the United States, Italy and Spain and spanned the acute and convalescent phases of COVID-19. Nearly every sample came with metadata listing a de-identified subject ID, COVID-19 status, age in years and sex. Subjects who had been exposed to COVID-19, were actively infected with it, or had recovered from it provided the deeply sampled blood TCRbeta repertoires that made up the dataset. The material from the prospective study consisted of cDNA or gDNA derived from T cells, B-cell-depleted T cells, or PBMCs. Where HLA class I and class II types were available, the types were taken from metadata supplied by the sample provider, not from assay-based typing. Samples came from the ongoing ImmuneRACE study (first 160 participants) plus 1,254 subjects from 6 global collaborators. The repertoires were released in a freely available public database intended as a resource for research on the immune response to SARS-CoV-2.

Overall study outcomes, separate from this receptor: The quantity of clinical and demographic metadata differed by source and by participant and was supplied without curation.

The collaborating institutions used their own protocols to collect whole blood in K2EDTA tubes. For TCRbeta analysis, collaborators shipped samples in one of three forms: frozen whole blood, isolated PBMCs, or DNA extracted from either of those sample types. TCRbeta CDR3 regions were amplified from genomic DNA using the immunoSEQ Assay, a bias-controlled multiplex PCR. As for how the authors treated the data: Within the assay, amplification of reference gene primers was used to estimate how many nucleated cells each sample contained. To quantify the absolute abundance of each unique TCRbeta CDR3 rearrangement, sequence reads were collapsed and filtered. For each sample, productive Simpson clonality was calculated as the square root of Simpson's diversity index over productive rearrangements. In TCRdb, the immuneACCESS table is reduced to in-frame sequences with V and J assigned. These tables do not hold every clone; where another copy was compared, an unresolved V gene accounts for under half, and the others remain unexplained. That table is the source of V, J and clone size, and D and trimming were worked out from the DNA. Counted in this sample were some 90,000 clones; 65% to 90% of them appeared once. 0.95% to 1.5% of the sample goes to the ten largest clones.

Taken from cysteine to phenylalanine, the CDR3 has 15 residues. Solely the CDR3 DNA is kept, with 45 bases framed from the first base. The germline V gene encodes CDR1 SGHDN and CDR2 FVKESK. V is clipped by 4 bases and J by 0 bases, and the sequence between their germline boundaries is 12 bases long. Sequencing used peripheral blood. The sequence was obtained from an older man with active or convalescent COVID-19. The V and J segments used are TRBV14 and TRBJ1-1; the D region possibly corresponds to TRBD1 (6 bases align). Here is the DNA: TGTGCCAGCAGCCCTACGGGACACCTGAACACTGAAGCTTTCTTT. Its product reads: CASSPTGHLNTEAFF.